The clone carrying this TCR beta chain was detected once. This CDR3 spans 12 amino acids. The germline CDR1 and CDR2 sequences are SGHTS and YDEGEE. V lost 4 bases, J lost 4 bases, and 9 bases lay in between. The data stem from a study of blood T cell repertoires in COVID-19. Study-level background: Whether acute or convalescent, the COVID-19 samples came from the United States, Italy and Spain.

The method was immunoSEQ multiplex PCR; TCRdb's version includes in-frame clones alone and lacks a portion of them. The table lists more than 110,000 clones, about 80% of them singletons. The genes are TRBV5-8 and TRBJ2-7; the D gene is possibly TRBD1 (6 bases). The TCR comes from a human donor in a cohort sampled during active COVID-19. The sample taken for sequencing was peripheral blood. The CDR3 loop is CASSRTAYEQYF. Written as DNA, the CDR3 is TGTGCCAGCAGCCGGACAGCTTACGAGCAGTACTTC. Drawing the rest from reference TRBV5-8 and TRBJ2-7, the complete variable domain is EAGVTQSPTHLIKTRGQQATLRCSPISGHTSVYWYQQALGLGLQFLLWYDEGEERNRGNFPPRFSGRQFPNYSSELNVNALELEDSALYLCASSRTAYEQYFGPGTRLTVT.